These 14 T cell receptor beta chains were all obtained from the same sample, sequenced in a study of response to subunit inactivated influenza vaccine. TCRdb passed the RT-PCR reads through MiXCR, listing each CDR3 protein once. This sample has about 570,000 distinct CDR3 sequences, with roughly 10% found just once. This sample also belongs to another study, concerning T cells expressing NK-cell markers. That report adds: The authors generated TCR beta cDNA through 5'RACE template switching with UMIs.

Sample: PBMCs from blood, taken on the day of vaccination. These receptor sequences come from a middle-aged man who received an inactivated influenza vaccine.

Only a few counts were recorded for this clonotype. The chain links TRBV29-1 to TRBJ2-7; D is possibly TRBD1 or TRBD2 (5 bases each). The CDR3 spans 12 residues. CDR1 is SQVTM and CDR2 is ANQGSEA in the germline V gene. V lost 5 bases and J lost 3, with 11 bases in between. CDR3 DNA sequence: TGCAGCGTTCAGGGAGCTGGCTACGAGCAGTACTTC. Protein product: CSVQGAGYEQYF.

V is TRBV11-2 and J is TRBJ2-1, with D perhaps TRBD2 (6 bases). The CDR3 contains 21 residues. Trimming pared 1 base from V and 0 bases from J, leaving 25 bases between. In germline, CDR1 is SGHAT, CDR2 FQNNGV. The CDR3 DNA is TGTGCCAGCAGCTTAGGAAAACATTCGTTCCGGGGGATAGACTCCTACAATGAGCAGTTCTTC. Protein sequence: CASSLGKHSFRGIDSYNEQFF.

This clonotype was observed a handful of times. The J gene is TRBJ2-1, the V gene TRBV12-3 or TRBV12-4, with no clear D. Trimming stripped 6 bases from V and 0 bases from J, with 12 bases between. This CDR3 has 15 amino acids. CDR3 residues: CASRQDTSSYNEQFF. The CDR3 bases are TGTGCCAGCAGACAAGACACGAGCTCCTACAATGAGCAGTTCTTC.

The rearrangement uses TRBV6-5 and TRBJ2-1; no firm D call. CDR3 length: 17 amino acids. The V end lost 0 bases, the J end lost 0 bases, and 12 bases lay between the germline ends. Germline V lookup: CDR1 MNHEY, CDR2 SVGAGI. The CDR3 coding sequence is TGTGCCAGCAGTTACTCGCCCAAAACCGGCTCCTACAATGAGCAGTTCTTC. Residues: CASSYSPKTGSYNEQFF.

The chain couples TRBV5-1 to TRBJ2-7; 8 bases map to TRBD2. The germline CDR1 and CDR2 sequences are SGHRS and YFSETQ. V dropped 4 bases and J dropped 5; count of bases not matched to a gene: 11. CDR3 size: 15 residues. DNA of the CDR3: TGCGCCAGCAGCCCTTTAAGGACTAGCCTCGACGAGCAGTACTTC. This codes for CASSPLRTSLDEQYF.

This rearrangement joins TRBV12-3 or TRBV12-4 to TRBJ1-5, with D maybe TRBD1 (5 bases). V lost 3 bases to trimming and J lost 7 bases, with 13 bases between them. The CDR3 totals 14 residues. The CDR3 nucleotides are TGTGCCAGCAGTTTCGGTGGGGCAGGGCAGCCCCAGCATTTT. Translated: CASSFGGAGQPQHF.

This clonotype was seen ten or more times. This chain joins TRBV27 and TRBJ2-7; the match to TRBD1 covers 9 bases. CDR1 MNHEY and CDR2 SMNVEV come from the germline V gene (reference sequence). The CDR3 length is 13 residues. The V segment lost 8 bases and the J segment 2 bases; nucleotides outside the gene matches: 4. CDR3 DNA: TGTGCCAGCTCTACAGGGGGCCCCTACGAGCAGTACTTC. It encodes CASSTGGPYEQYF.

This chain links TRBV7-6 with TRBJ2-7, with D possibly TRBD2 on 6 matching bases. The CDR3 is made up of 14 amino acids. V lost 3 bases to trimming and J lost 2 bases, with 11 bases between them. CDR1 is SGHVS, CDR2 FNYEAQ, per germline. The DNA of the CDR3 is TGTGCCAGCAGCTTCTTCGGGGAGGCCTACGAGCAGTACTTC. Translated: CASSFFGEAYEQYF.

This clonotype was detected only a few times. This sequence joins TRBV12-3 or TRBV12-4 and TRBJ2-3; either TRBD1 or TRBD2 may fit D (5 bases each). V was pared by 3 bases and J by 0 bases, with 7 bases between. The CDR3 extends over 14 amino acids. The CDR3 sequence is CASSFGDSTDTQYF. CDR3 nucleotides: TGTGCCAGCAGTTTTGGGGACAGCACAGATACGCAGTATTTT.

This chain uses TRBV7-2 with TRBJ2-3, with 9 bases identical to TRBD2. The CDR3 consists of 17 residues. After removal of 5 bases from V and 1 base from J, the junction contained 10 bases not matched to a gene. Germline loops: CDR1 SGHTA, CDR2 FQGNSA. The DNA of the CDR3 is TGTGCCAGCAGCCGTTCGAGAGCGGGGGGAGGCACAGATACGCAGTATTTT. As protein: CASSRSRAGGGTDTQYF.

This clonotype was counted a few times. The genes are TRBV30 and TRBJ2-1; 11 bases agree with TRBD1. In germline, CDR1 is GTSNPN, CDR2 SVGIG (reference sequence). The CDR3 has 16 amino acids. Trimming cost V 8 bases and J 4 bases; bases outside gene matches: 13. The CDR3 DNA follows: TGTGCCCGCAGTGGACAGGGGGCTTACGCGTACAATGAGCAGTTCTTC. Translated, it gives CARSGQGAYAYNEQFF.

This clonotype was counted between two and nine times. The rearrangement links TRBV20-1 to TRBJ2-1, with a possible D match to TRBD1 (5 bases). CDR1 is DFQATT, CDR2 SNEGSKA, per germline (reference sequence). The V gene lost 7 bases and the J gene lost 0 bases, with 13 bases spanning the gap. There are 14 residues in the CDR3. As DNA, the CDR3 is TGCAGTGTTAGGGGCAGGAGCTCCTACAATGAGCAGTTCTTC. It specifies CSVRGRSSYNEQFF.

This clonotype has a handful of counts. This rearrangement joins TRBV5-1 to TRBJ1-4; tentatively, D is TRBD1 (5 bases). This CDR3 comprises 15 residues. The V end was cut by 0 bases, the J end by 7 bases, with 13 bases between. CDR1 is SGHRS and CDR2 is YFSETQ in the germline V gene. The chain's CDR3 is CASSLAGRVAEKLFF. Here the CDR3 DNA reads TGCGCCAGCAGCTTGGCCGGCAGGGTGGCTGAAAAACTGTTTTTT. The whole variable domain, remainder taken from reference TRBV5-1 and TRBJ1-4, is KAGVTQTPRYLIKTRGQQVTLSCSPISGHRSVSWYQQTPGQGLQFLFEYFSETQRNKGNFPGRFSGRQFSNSRSEMNVSTLELGDSALYLCASSLAGRVAEKLFFGSGTQLSVL.

V is TRBV7-9 and J is TRBJ2-7; 12 bases fit TRBD2. Trimming cost V 1 base and J 7 bases; bases outside gene matches: 11. The germline gives CDR1 SEHNR, CDR2 FQNEAQ (reference sequence). CDR3 size: 17 residues. In DNA, the CDR3 is TGTGCCAGCAGCTTAGGGTTTCTAGCGGGAGGGCCAAGTGAGCAGTACTTC. Its translation: CASSLGFLAGGPSEQYF.